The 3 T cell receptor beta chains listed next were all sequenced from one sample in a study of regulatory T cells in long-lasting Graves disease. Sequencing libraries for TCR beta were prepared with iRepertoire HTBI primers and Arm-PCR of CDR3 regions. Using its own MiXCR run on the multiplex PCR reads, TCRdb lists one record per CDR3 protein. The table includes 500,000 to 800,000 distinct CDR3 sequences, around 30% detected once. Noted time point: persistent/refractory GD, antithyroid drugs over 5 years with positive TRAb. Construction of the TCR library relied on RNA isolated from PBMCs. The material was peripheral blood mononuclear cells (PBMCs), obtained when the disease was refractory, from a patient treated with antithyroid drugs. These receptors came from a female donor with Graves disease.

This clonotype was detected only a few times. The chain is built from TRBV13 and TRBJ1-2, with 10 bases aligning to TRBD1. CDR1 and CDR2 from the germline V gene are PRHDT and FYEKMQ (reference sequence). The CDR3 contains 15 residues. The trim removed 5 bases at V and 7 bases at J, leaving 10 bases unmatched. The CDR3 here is CASSRTGTGVAGYTF. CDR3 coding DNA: TGTGCCAGCAGCAGAACCGGGACAGGGGTGGCTGGCTACACCTTC.

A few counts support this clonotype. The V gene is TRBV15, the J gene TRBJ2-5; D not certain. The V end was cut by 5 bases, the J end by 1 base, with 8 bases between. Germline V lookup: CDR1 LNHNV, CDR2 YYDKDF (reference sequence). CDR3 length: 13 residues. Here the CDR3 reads CATSRSPQETQYF. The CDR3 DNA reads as TGTGCCACCAGCCGGAGTCCCCAAGAGACCCAGTACTTC.

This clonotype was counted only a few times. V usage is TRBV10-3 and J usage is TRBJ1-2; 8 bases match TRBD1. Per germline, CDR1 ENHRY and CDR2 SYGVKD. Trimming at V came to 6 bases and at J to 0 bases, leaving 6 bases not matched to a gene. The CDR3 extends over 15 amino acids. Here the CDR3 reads CAISRPGQANYGYTF. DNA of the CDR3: TGTGCCATCAGCCGACCGGGACAGGCTAACTATGGCTACACCTTC.